The 10 T cell receptor beta chains below were found in one sample sequenced in a study of blood T cell repertoires in COVID-19. This table comes from immunoSEQ multiplex PCR, and its TCRdb copy is limited to in-frame clones, with some not included. The data show about 140,000 clones, 84% seen once. The sample taken for sequencing was peripheral blood. These receptors all come from a human donor in a cohort sampled during active COVID-19.

The J gene is TRBJ1-4, the V gene TRBV2, with a weak D call TRBD1 (6 bases). The V gene lost 7 bases and the J gene lost 4 bases, with 16 bases spanning the gap. This CDR3 contains 15 residues. The V gene's germline CDR1 is SNHLY and CDR2 FYNNEI. The CDR3 loop reads CASKTPGAGNEKLFF. The CDR3 DNA sequence: TGTGCCAGCAAAACCCCAGGGGCGGGTAATGAAAAACTGTTTTTT.

The V call is TRBV11-2, the J call TRBJ2-2; 8 nucleotides align to TRBD1. Germline assignment: CDR1 SGHAT and CDR2 FQNNGV. The CDR3 is made up of 15 amino acids. After removal of 5 bases from V and 5 bases from J, the junction contained 7 bases not matched to a gene. This chain's CDR3 is CASSPATGGTGELFF. The CDR3 nucleotides are TGTGCCAGCAGCCCCGCCACAGGGGGTACCGGGGAGCTGTTTTTT.

This clone was recorded once. An end of the junction differs from the germline gene, which may be a read error. The chain uses TRBV5-4 and TRBJ1-2, with TRBD1 matching 8 bases. Germline CDR1 and CDR2: SGHNT and YYREEE (reference sequence). The CDR3 spans 14 residues. Here the CDR3 DNA reads TGTGCCAGCAGTTTGGACAGGGAGCTCTATGGCTACACCTTC. This gives the protein CASSLDRELYGYTF.

This clone showed up just a few times. V usage is TRBV12-3 or TRBV12-4 and J usage is TRBJ2-1; D is unresolved. V dropped 8 bases and J dropped 8 bases, with 10 bases sitting between them. The CDR3 is made up of 11 amino acids. The CDR3: CASSVLYEQFF. CDR3 DNA sequence: TGTGCCAGCTCAGTTTTGTATGAGCAGTTCTTC.

The chain combines TRBV5-4 with TRBJ2-3; tentative D call: TRBD1 (6 bases). Trimming took off 1 base at V and 5 bases at J, with 11 bases between the two ends. CDR3 length: 14 residues. The germline V gene has CDR1 SGHNT and CDR2 YYREEE (reference sequence). The CDR3 loop reads CASSLLTGQDTQYF. The CDR3 DNA follows: TGTGCCAGCAGCTTGTTAACAGGGCAAGATACGCAGTATTTT.

The chain joins TRBV7-2 to TRBJ2-3; 11 positions agree with TRBD2. Germline trimming cut 8 bases from V and 3 bases from J; bases unmatched to any gene: 13. The CDR3 has 17 residues. Germline CDR1 is SGHTA and CDR2 is FQGNSA. CDR3 nucleotides: TGTGCCAGCGGGTCCGTGGCTAGCGGGGGGACTACAGATACGCAGTATTTT. It specifies CASGSVASGGTTDTQYF.

The chain couples TRBV18 to TRBJ1-2, with a weak D call TRBD1 (6 bases). This CDR3 contains 14 residues. The germline V gene has CDR1 KGHSH and CDR2 LQKENI. V lost 2 bases to trimming and J lost 4 bases, with 11 bases between them. CDR3 sequence (DNA): TGTGCCAGCTCACCATTTCGAGGGGGCTATGGCTACACCTTC. Translation: CASSPFRGGYGYTF.

The chain employs TRBV4-1 and TRBJ1-4, with 8 bases that match TRBD1. In germline, CDR1 is MGHRA, CDR2 YSYEKL. J lost 11 bases, V lost 4 bases, and 15 bases had no gene match. This CDR3 is 16 amino acids long. CDR3: CASSPDHPGQVQKLFF. The CDR3 DNA reads as TGCGCCAGCAGCCCCGATCACCCGGGACAGGTCCAGAAACTGTTTTTT.

This rearrangement joins TRBV21-1 to TRBJ2-7; the listed D gene, TRBD1, was not tested against the DNA. TRBV21-1 is listed as a pseudogene. This CDR3 contains 17 residues. CDR3 nucleotides: TGTGCCAGCAGCAAAGTAACGACAGTCCACAAGATCTACGAGCAGTACTTC. Residues: CASSKVTTVHKIYEQYF.

This chain uses TRBV5-4 with TRBJ2-1; 11 positions agree with TRBD2. Germline-derived CDR1 and CDR2 are SGHNT and YYREEE (reference sequence). The V gene end was trimmed by 5 bases and the J gene end by 8 bases; junction bases not matched to a gene: 15. This CDR3 spans 17 amino acids. DNA for the CDR3: TGTGCCAGCAGGTCTGACTCGACTAGCGGGGTTAGGGATGAGCAGTTCTTC. It specifies CASRSDSTSGVRDEQFF.